This T cell receptor (beta chain) appears in the sequencing data of a study of cytomegalovirus exposure and HLA in healthy donors. Trimming pared 3 bases from V and 0 bases from J, leaving 5 bases between. The germline V gene has CDR1 LNHDA and CDR2 SQIVND (reference sequence). The CDR3 consists of 13 residues. This clone was detected a few times. Antigen unknown. General study results and limits: An analysis was carried out later, and it reportedly showed fewer N-insertions in an Asian-associated ancestry cluster than the 666-donor mean. The classifier, whose performance was assessed in both the original and validation cohorts, reportedly diagnosed cytomegalovirus status with high specificity and sensitivity.

Vbeta (60) and Jbeta (13) primers were used in the PCR. TCRdb's copy holds only in-frame clones and misses some; the assay was immunoSEQ multiplex PCR. The table has approximately 100,000 clones, more than 60% seen once. Sequencing used PBMCs. The sequence was obtained from a man in his forties or fifties in good health and CMV-seronegative. This chain joins TRBV19 and TRBJ2-5; unclear D gene. CDR3 bases: TGTGCCAGTAGTATCGACAACCAAGAGACCCAGTACTTC. It encodes CASSIDNQETQYF.